The 4 T cell receptor beta chains reported below all come from one sample, sequenced in a study of post-analysis software for immune sequencing data. General study findings and limits: With TRBV5-6, TRBV5-1 and TRBV20-1 included, about five TRBV segments were more frequent in patients than in controls.

Their cognate antigens are unknown. Unique molecular identifiers were built into the TCR beta cDNA libraries. Using its own MiXCR run on the PCR reads, TCRdb lists one record per CDR3 protein. Of roughly 650,000 distinct CDR3 sequences in the sample, about 60% were seen once. The source material was blood. These TCRs come from a girl aged 2 to 10 with multiple sclerosis.

J is TRBJ1-2 and V is TRBV20-1; D is undetermined. Per the germline V gene, CDR1 is DFQATT and CDR2 is SNEGSKA (reference sequence). The CDR3 consists of 13 residues. The V and J ends lost 0 bases and 7 bases respectively, with 12 bases between them. CDR3 amino acids: CSARDNRDGGYTF. The CDR3 DNA is TGCAGTGCTAGAGATAATAGGGATGGTGGCTACACCTTC.

The chain carries TRBV10-3 and TRBJ2-7; 8 bases align to TRBD1. The CDR3 is 14 residues long. CDR1 is ENHRY and CDR2 is SYGVKD in the germline V gene. V trimming: 4 bases; J trimming: 1 base; junction bases outside the gene matches: 3. CDR3 loop: CAISANRGSYEQYF. CDR3 DNA: TGTGCCATCAGTGCTAACAGGGGGTCCTACGAGCAGTACTTC.

The chain uses TRBV27 and TRBJ1-6, with TRBD1 identical over 12 bases. Germline V CDR1 and CDR2: MNHEY, SMNVEV (reference sequence). The CDR3 is 16 amino acids. Trimming at V came to 3 bases and at J to 8 bases, leaving 5 bases not matched to a gene. This CDR3 reads CASSLKGQGAHSPLHF. DNA of the CDR3: TGTGCCAGCAGTTTGAAGGGACAGGGGGCCCATTCACCCCTCCACTTT.

The rearrangement uses TRBV7-2 and TRBJ1-5, with 10 bases identical to TRBD1. The CDR3 runs to 13 residues. Germline V gene lookup returns CDR1 SGHTA and CDR2 FQGNSA. Losses at the gene ends were 5 bases for V and 13 bases for J; bases not matched to a gene: 8. This CDR3 reads CASSRGDRGIQHF. The DNA of the CDR3 is TGTGCCAGCAGCCGGGGGGACAGGGGAATACAGCATTTT. Based on the CDR3 plus reference TRBV7-2 and TRBJ1-5, the full variable domain is GAGVSQSPSNKVTEKGKDVELRCDPISGHTALYWYRQSLGQGLEFLIYFQGNSAPDKSGLPSDRFSAERTGGSVSTLTIQRTQQEDSAVYLCASSRGDRGIQHFGDGTRLSIL.